Presented here are 7 T cell receptor beta chains from one specimen sequenced in a study of T cell responses to AZD1222 COVID-19 vaccine. TCRdb's copy holds only in-frame clones and misses some; the assay was immunoSEQ multiplex PCR. The data contain about 68,000 clones, more than 70% of them singletons. The source material was peripheral blood, sampled on day 0 of AZD1222 vaccination. These receptors came from an adult in good health.

The genes are TRBV2 and TRBJ2-1; perhaps TRBD2 as D (6 bases). The CDR3 has 15 residues. CDR1 is SNHLY, CDR2 FYNNEI, per germline. Trimming cost V 2 bases and J 4 bases, with 12 bases left between them. DNA of the CDR3: TGTGCCAGCAGTGAATGGGGGAGGCCTTACAATGAGCAGTTCTTC. Encoded protein: CASSEWGRPYNEQFF.

The V gene is TRBV18, the J gene TRBJ1-3, with D unclear. The CDR3 runs 16 residues. V was trimmed by 3 bases and J by 12 bases, leaving 24 bases between them. Germline V CDR1 and CDR2: KGHSH, LQKENI. In DNA form, the CDR3 reads TGTGCCAGCTCACCGGGTCAAGGGAGAGGGCCGGTTGGCATATATTTT. This sequence encodes CASSPGQGRGPVGIYF.

The chain joins TRBV6-2 or TRBV6-3 to TRBJ2-2, with 11 nucleotides matching TRBD2. With V trimmed by 6 bases and J by 8 bases, 5 bases remained unmatched. This CDR3 contains 14 residues. Germline loops: CDR1 MNHEY, CDR2 SVGEGT. CDR3 residues: CASSPRLAGGELFF. In nucleotides, the CDR3 is TGTGCCAGCAGCCCGAGACTAGCGGGGGGGGAGCTGTTTTTT.

The gene calls are TRBV7-2 and TRBJ2-1; 9 positions match TRBD2. Looked up from germline, CDR1 is SGHTA and CDR2 is FQGNSA. Trimming took 5 bases from V and 3 from J; bases not matched to a gene: 11. The CDR3 totals 17 residues. The CDR3 DNA reads TGTGCCAGCAGCCCCCGACTAGCGGCAGGACGCTACAATGAGCAGTTCTTC. Its translation is CASSPRLAAGRYNEQFF.

J is TRBJ1-2 and V is TRBV11-1; 7 bases fit TRBD1. The CDR3 contains 14 residues. Germline V CDR1 and CDR2: SGHAT, FQDESV (reference sequence). The ends lost 5 bases at V and 2 bases at J; junction bases unmatched: 5. The CDR3 reads CASSQTQGNYGYTF. DNA for the CDR3: TGTGCCAGCAGCCAGACACAGGGGAACTATGGCTACACCTTC.

The chain is built from TRBV19 and TRBJ1-5; D is unclear. The CDR3 loop spans 15 amino acids. Trimming took off 3 bases at V and 0 bases at J, with 9 bases between the two ends. Germline assignment: CDR1 LNHDA and CDR2 SQIVND (reference sequence). CDR3 DNA: TGTGCCAGTAGTATTGCCTTAACTAGCAATCAGCCCCAGCATTTT. Translated: CASSIALTSNQPQHF. Together with reference TRBV19 and TRBJ1-5, the CDR3 gives the full variable domain: DGGITQSPKYLFRKEGQNVTLSCEQNLNHDAMYWYRQDPGQGLRLIYYSQIVNDFQKGDIAEGYSVSREKKESFPLTVTSAQKNPTAFYLCASSIALTSNQPQHFGDGTRLSIL.

V is TRBV3-1 (or the pseudogene TRBV3-2) and J is TRBJ2-7; weak D call: TRBD2 (5 bases). The length of the CDR3 is 14 residues. Trimming pared 5 bases from V and 2 bases from J, leaving 13 bases between. Germline CDR1 reads LGHDT; CDR2 reads YNNKEL (reference sequence). The CDR3 DNA follows: TGTGCCAGCAGCTACGTCGGGGTAACCTACGAGCAGTACTTC. Its translation: CASSYVGVTYEQYF.